These 29 T cell receptor beta chains were sequenced from one sample in a study of cytomegalovirus exposure and HLA in healthy donors. 13 Jbeta primers and 60 Vbeta primers were used for the PCR. The assay was immunoSEQ multiplex PCR, and TCRdb's table has in-frame clones only and misses some. The table records 120,000 to 150,000 clones, 60% to 85% of them present only once. Sequenced: PBMCs. These receptors were obtained from a man aged 40-49 years in good health and CMV-seropositive.

The V call is TRBV18, the J call TRBJ2-3, with D uncertain. Germline CDR1 reads KGHSH; CDR2 reads LQKENI. This CDR3 has 14 residues. The V end was cut by 4 bases, the J end by 0 bases, with 8 bases between. CDR3 in DNA: TGTGCCAGCTCACAGACTGCTAGCACAGATACGCAGTATTTT. Protein: CASSQTASTDTQYF.

The chain joins TRBV14 to TRBJ2-4; 8 nucleotides align to TRBD1. Germline V gene data show CDR1 as SGHDN and CDR2 as FVKESK. This CDR3 has 14 residues. V was clipped by 1 base and J by 9 bases; unmatched bases: 5. CDR3 sequence (DNA): TGTGCCAGCAGCCAAGTTGACAGGGGCGGCATTCAGTACTTC. This encodes CASSQVDRGGIQYF.

The V call is TRBV7-9, the J call TRBJ2-7, with 8 nucleotides matching TRBD1. CDR3 length: 16 amino acids. After removal of 5 bases from V and 5 bases from J, the junction contained 14 bases not matched to a gene. The germline CDR1 and CDR2 sequences are SEHNR and FQNEAQ (reference sequence). DNA for the CDR3: TGTGCCAGCAGCCCCCTGCCCGGGGACAGGTTCAACGAGCAGTACTTC. It is translated as CASSPLPGDRFNEQYF.

The chain links TRBV5-3 to TRBJ2-3; 12 bases fit TRBD2. TRBV5-3 is an ORF for which the function is uncertain. This CDR3 is 21 amino acids long. V dropped 2 bases and J dropped 4; count of bases not matched to a gene: 20. The CDR3 is CARSLILRLAGDHNSADTQYF. The CDR3 nucleotides are TGTGCCAGAAGCTTAATACTCCGACTAGCGGGAGACCATAACTCGGCAGATACGCAGTATTTT.

This clone has a single count. Other nucleotide sequences in the sample specify the same CDR3. This chain joins TRBV28 and TRBJ2-6, with no clear D. This CDR3 contains 14 residues. The germline V and J ends were trimmed by 3 bases and 0 bases, with 3 bases remaining between them. The germline CDR1 and CDR2 sequences are MDHEN and SYDVKM. The CDR3 DNA follows: TGTGCCAGCAGTTTCTCCTCTGGGGCCAACGTCCTGACTTTC. Its protein is CASSFSSGANVLTF.

V usage is TRBV5-1 and J usage is TRBJ1-3; D ambiguous. V gave up 0 bases and J gave up 7 bases, with 14 bases separating them. Per germline, CDR1 SGHRS and CDR2 YFSETQ. The CDR3 is 15 amino acids. The CDR3 DNA is TGCGCCAGCAGCTTGGAGTACGTGCCGGGGAACACCATATATTTT. Translated: CASSLEYVPGNTIYF.

V is TRBV5-4 and J is TRBJ2-7; 10 bases are a match to TRBD1. The CDR3 is made up of 14 amino acids. Per the germline V gene, CDR1 is SGHNT and CDR2 is YYREEE (reference sequence). Trimming cost V 4 bases and J 4 bases; bases outside gene matches: 5. The CDR3 spells CASSRTGGGYEQYF. The CDR3 DNA follows: TGTGCCAGCAGCCGGACAGGGGGTGGGTACGAGCAGTACTTC.

This rearrangement joins TRBV2 to TRBJ1-2; D not resolved. This CDR3 spans 12 amino acids. Trimming left V 8 bases short and J 6 bases short, with 13 bases between. Germline V gives CDR1 SNHLY, CDR2 FYNNEI. CDR3 region: CASFSPTDGYTF. In DNA form, the CDR3 reads TGTGCCAGCTTTTCTCCTACTGATGGCTACACCTTC.

About this clone: Other DNA sequences within the sample encode an identical CDR3. The chain's CDR3 is CASSLAGANTGELFF. In DNA, the CDR3 is TGCGCCAGCAGTCTAGCGGGAGCGAACACCGGGGAGCTGTTTTTT. V usage is TRBV5-1 and J usage is TRBJ2-2; 10 bases are a match to TRBD2. This CDR3 comprises 15 residues. The junction had 1 base not matched to a gene; V was cut back by 5 bases and J by 0 bases. Per germline, CDR1 SGHRS and CDR2 YFSETQ.

J is TRBJ2-3 and V is TRBV5-1; 8 bases agree with TRBD1. The CDR3 is 15 residues long. J gave up 2 bases and V 4 bases, and 6 bases lay outside the gene matches. From germline, CDR1 is SGHRS and CDR2 YFSETQ. CDR3 nucleotide sequence: TGCGCCAGCAGCGATGGACAGGGTTACACAGATACGCAGTATTTT. Encoded protein: CASSDGQGYTDTQYF.

The rearrangement uses TRBV5-1 and TRBJ2-7, with a tentative D call TRBD1 (6 bases). The CDR3 sequence is 16 residues long. Germline loops: CDR1 SGHRS, CDR2 YFSETQ. V lost 0 bases and J lost 6, with 19 bases in between. The CDR3 sequence: CASSLVGVRGGSEQYF. For the CDR3, the DNA is TGCGCCAGCAGCTTGGTAGGGGTGCGAGGGGGAAGCGAGCAGTACTTC.

Details on this clone: Other DNA sequences in the same sample also yield this CDR3. The gene calls are TRBV20-1 and TRBJ2-1; D is unclear. Germline CDR1 reads DFQATT; CDR2 reads SNEGSKA (reference sequence). V was clipped by 5 bases and J by 4 bases, with 6 bases between them. There are 11 residues in the CDR3. CDR3 residues: CSASGYNEQFF. The CDR3 DNA is TGCAGTGCTTCAGGTTACAATGAGCAGTTCTTC.

This rearrangement joins TRBV4-3 to TRBJ2-7; TRBD2 might be the D (6 bases). Germline lookup yields CDR1 LGHNA and CDR2 YSLEER. The CDR3 runs 16 residues. V dropped 1 base and J dropped 1 base, with 14 bases sitting between them. CDR3: CASSQGAGTLSYEQYF. The DNA for the CDR3 is TGCGCCAGCAGCCAAGGGGCAGGGACTCTTTCCTACGAGCAGTACTTC.

This sequence joins TRBV6-1 and TRBJ2-7; weak D call: TRBD2 (5 bases). Germline V CDR1 and CDR2: MNHNS, SASEGT. Trimming stripped 4 bases from V and 2 bases from J, with 9 bases between. This CDR3 has 13 residues. DNA of the CDR3: TGTGCCAGCAGTGCCCCGACTACCTACGAGCAGTACTTC. It specifies CASSAPTTYEQYF.

J is TRBJ2-5 and V is TRBV28, with D perhaps TRBD1 (5 bases). The DNA end is more similar to TRBJ2-7, so the J call may be wrong. This CDR3 spans 14 amino acids. Germline V gene lookup returns CDR1 MDHEN and CDR2 SYDVKM. The CDR3: CASTVVQGTYEQYF. CDR3 in DNA: TGTGCCAGCACCGTCGTCCAGGGCACCTACGAGCAGTACTTC.

The chain couples TRBV25-1 to TRBJ2-5; perhaps TRBD2 as D (5 bases). The length of the CDR3 is 17 residues. Per germline, CDR1 MGHDK and CDR2 SYGVNS. V was trimmed by 1 base and J by 1 base, leaving 16 bases between them. Here the CDR3 reads CASSECEGRIIQETQYF. The CDR3 region has the DNA TGTGCCAGCAGTGAATGTGAGGGCAGAATTATCCAAGAGACCCAGTACTTC.

The genes are TRBV19 and TRBJ2-5; TRBD1 matches at 7 bases. The CDR3 covers 13 residues. Germline loops: CDR1 LNHDA, CDR2 SQIVND (reference sequence). J was trimmed by 6 bases and V by 1 base; bases with no gene match: 2. The CDR3: CASSIGQGKTQYF. The CDR3 nucleotides read TGTGCCAGTAGTATAGGACAGGGAAAGACCCAGTACTTC.

The chain is built from TRBV6-4 and TRBJ2-5; perhaps TRBD2 as D (7 bases). Germline V CDR1 and CDR2: MRHNA, SNTAGT. The V gene lost 0 bases and the J gene lost 3 bases, with 14 bases spanning the gap. This CDR3 region has 16 residues. The CDR3 DNA reads TGTGCCAGCAGTGACTCGAGGGGGGGACTAAAAGAGACCCAGTACTTC. Its translation: CASSDSRGGLKETQYF.

The chain has TRBV6-4 and TRBJ2-7; D ambiguous. V dropped 2 bases and J dropped 10 bases, with 6 bases sitting between them. Germline V gene sequence: CDR1 MRHNA, CDR2 SNTAGT. The CDR3 is 10 residues long. CDR3 sequence: CASSDGRQYF. DNA of the CDR3: TGTGCCAGCAGTGACGGCCGCCAGTACTTC.

The chain uses TRBV2 and TRBJ2-4, with D maybe TRBD2 (8 bases). CDR3 length equals 17 residues. Germline V gene lookup returns CDR1 SNHLY and CDR2 FYNNEI. V shed 7 bases and J shed 0 bases, with 19 bases lying between them. CDR3: CASKPGGGQPAKNIQYF. CDR3 sequence (DNA): TGTGCCAGCAAACCCGGGGGGGGACAGCCAGCCAAAAACATTCAGTACTTC.

In its sample, this clone was seen a few times. The chain employs TRBV5-4 and TRBJ2-7; 9 bases match TRBD1. J lost 6 bases, V lost 2 bases, and 12 bases had no gene match. Germline-derived CDR1 and CDR2 are SGHNT and YYREEE (reference sequence). The CDR3 length is 16 residues. CDR3 amino acids: CASSFGRGTGGTEQYF. CDR3 sequence (DNA): TGTGCCAGCAGCTTCGGTAGAGGAACAGGGGGCACCGAGCAGTACTTC.

The V and J genes are TRBV2 and TRBJ1-3; TRBD1 matches at 10 bases. The trim removed 3 bases at V and 0 bases at J, leaving 2 bases unmatched. CDR3 length: 16 residues. Germline-derived CDR1 and CDR2 are SNHLY and FYNNEI. The CDR3 sequence: CASSEGQGNSGNTIYF. CDR3 bases: TGTGCCAGCAGTGAGGGACAGGGGAACTCTGGAAACACCATATATTTT.

This rearrangement joins TRBV28 to TRBJ2-4; D might be TRBD1 (6 bases). The germline V gene encodes CDR1 MDHEN and CDR2 SYDVKM. The CDR3 totals 12 residues. V lost 6 bases to trimming and J lost 12 bases, with 15 bases between them. Here the CDR3 reads CASSPGVLSQYF. The DNA for the CDR3 is TGTGCCAGCAGCCCAGGGGTGCTCAGTCAGTACTTC.

The rearrangement uses TRBV7-9 and TRBJ2-1; 10 bases map to TRBD2. With V trimmed by 3 bases and J by 8 bases, 4 bases remained unmatched. The CDR3 totals 14 residues. Germline-derived CDR1 and CDR2 are SEHNR and FQNEAQ (reference sequence). The CDR3 spells CASSFSSGRDEQFF. CDR3 DNA: TGTGCCAGCAGCTTTTCCAGCGGGAGGGATGAGCAGTTCTTC.

The chain couples TRBV12-5 to TRBJ2-7; D not certain. This CDR3 contains 13 residues. The germline V gene encodes CDR1 LGHNT and CDR2 FRNRAP. Trimming stripped 3 bases from V and 7 bases from J, with 13 bases between. In DNA, the CDR3 is TGTGCTAGTGGTTTTCCCGGGTCTCCTGAGCAGTACTTC. Encoded protein: CASGFPGSPEQYF.

The chain uses TRBV28 and TRBJ2-3, with TRBD1 matching 12 bases. CDR1 and CDR2 (germline): MDHEN, SYDVKM. This CDR3 contains 18 residues. Trimming at V came to 4 bases and at J to 6 bases, leaving 14 bases not matched to a gene. The CDR3 nucleotides read TGTGCCAGCAGTTCCCTACACGGGGGGACAGGGGGCGCGGATACGCAGTATTTT. This encodes CASSSLHGGTGGADTQYF.

The chain uses TRBV6-6 and TRBJ1-4; D perhaps matches TRBD1 (6 bases). The length of the CDR3 is 13 residues. V shed 6 bases and J shed 3 bases, with 8 bases lying between them. Germline V lookup: CDR1 MNHNY, CDR2 SVGAGI (reference sequence). The CDR3 bases are TGTGCCAGCAGACAGGGCGCTAATGAAAAACTGTTTTTT. It is translated as CASRQGANEKLFF.

CDR3 amino acids: CASIRAGGGTSGANVLTF. In nucleotides, the CDR3 is TGTGCCAGCATACGGGCTGGTGGGGGGACCTCTGGGGCCAACGTCCTGACTTTC. This rearrangement joins TRBV5-5 to TRBJ2-6, with D possibly matching TRBD2 (6 bases). CDR3 size: 18 residues. V was trimmed by 6 bases and J by 0 bases, leaving 19 bases between them. Looked up from germline, CDR1 is SGHKS and CDR2 is YYEKEE (reference sequence).

This sequence joins TRBV28 and TRBJ2-2, with D possibly TRBD1 on 6 matching bases. Per the germline V gene, CDR1 is MDHEN and CDR2 is SYDVKM. V dropped 7 bases and J dropped 5 bases, with 17 bases sitting between them. This CDR3 has 15 amino acids. DNA for the CDR3: TGTGCCAGCACCCCGGACAGCATCAAGACCGGGGAGCTGTTTTTT. It encodes CASTPDSIKTGELFF.